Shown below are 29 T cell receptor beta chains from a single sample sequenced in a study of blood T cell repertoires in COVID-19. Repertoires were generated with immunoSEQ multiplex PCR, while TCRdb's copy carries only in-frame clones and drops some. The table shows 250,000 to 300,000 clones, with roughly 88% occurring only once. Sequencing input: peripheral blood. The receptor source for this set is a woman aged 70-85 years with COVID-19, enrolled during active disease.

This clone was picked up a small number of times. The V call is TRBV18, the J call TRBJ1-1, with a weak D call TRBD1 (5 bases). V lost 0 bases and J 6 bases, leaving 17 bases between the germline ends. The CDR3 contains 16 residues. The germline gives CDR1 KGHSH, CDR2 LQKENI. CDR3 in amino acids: CASSPPGGVANAEAFF. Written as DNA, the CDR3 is TGTGCCAGCTCACCACCGGGAGGGGTCGCCAACGCTGAAGCTTTCTTT.

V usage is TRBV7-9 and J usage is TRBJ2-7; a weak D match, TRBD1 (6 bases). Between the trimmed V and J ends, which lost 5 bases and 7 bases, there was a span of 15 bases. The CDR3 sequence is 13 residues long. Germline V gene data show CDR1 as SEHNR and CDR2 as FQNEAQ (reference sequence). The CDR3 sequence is CASSLGTFVEQYF. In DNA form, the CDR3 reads TGTGCCAGCAGCCTCGGGACATTTGTTGAGCAGTACTTC.

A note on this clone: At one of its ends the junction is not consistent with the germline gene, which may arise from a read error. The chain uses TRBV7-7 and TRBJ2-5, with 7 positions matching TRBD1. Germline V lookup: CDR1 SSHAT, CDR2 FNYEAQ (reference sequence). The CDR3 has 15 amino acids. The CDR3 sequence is CASSPQGESQETQYF. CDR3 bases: TGTGCTAGCAGCCCCCAGGGGGAGTCACAAGAGACCCAGTACTTC.

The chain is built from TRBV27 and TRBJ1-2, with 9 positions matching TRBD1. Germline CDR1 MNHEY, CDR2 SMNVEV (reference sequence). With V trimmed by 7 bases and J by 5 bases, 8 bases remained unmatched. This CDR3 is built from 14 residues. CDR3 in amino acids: CASKAGTGWYGYTF. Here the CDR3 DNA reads TGTGCCAGCAAGGCCGGGACAGGGTGGTATGGCTACACCTTC.

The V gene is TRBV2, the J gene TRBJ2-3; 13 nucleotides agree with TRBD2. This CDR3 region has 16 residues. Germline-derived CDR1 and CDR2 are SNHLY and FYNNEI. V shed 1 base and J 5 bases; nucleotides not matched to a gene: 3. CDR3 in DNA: TGTGCCAGCAGTGAAGGGCGACTAGCGGGAGGAGATACGCAGTATTTT. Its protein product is CASSEGRLAGGDTQYF.

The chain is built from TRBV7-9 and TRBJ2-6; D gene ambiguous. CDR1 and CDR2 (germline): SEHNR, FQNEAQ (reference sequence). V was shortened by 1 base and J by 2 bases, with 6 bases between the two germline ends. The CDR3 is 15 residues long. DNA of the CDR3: TGTGCCAGCAGCTTAGGACTGCCTGGGGCCAACGTCCTGACTTTC. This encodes CASSLGLPGANVLTF.

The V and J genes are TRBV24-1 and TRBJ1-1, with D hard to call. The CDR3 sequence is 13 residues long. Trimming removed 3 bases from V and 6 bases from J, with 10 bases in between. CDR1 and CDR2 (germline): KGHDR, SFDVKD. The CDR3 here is CATSDGPLAEAFF. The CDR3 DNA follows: TGTGCCACCAGTGATGGCCCCCTAGCTGAAGCTTTCTTT.

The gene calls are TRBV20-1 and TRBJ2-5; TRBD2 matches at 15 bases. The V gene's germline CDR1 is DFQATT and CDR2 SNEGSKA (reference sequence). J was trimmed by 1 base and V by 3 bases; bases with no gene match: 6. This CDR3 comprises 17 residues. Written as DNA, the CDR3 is TGCAGTGCTAGTCGGACTAGCGGGAGGGGTTTCCAAGAGACCCAGTACTTC. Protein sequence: CSASRTSGRGFQETQYF.

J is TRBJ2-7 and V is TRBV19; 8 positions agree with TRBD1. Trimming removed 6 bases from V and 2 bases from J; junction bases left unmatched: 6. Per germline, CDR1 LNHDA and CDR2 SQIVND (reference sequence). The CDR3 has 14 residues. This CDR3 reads CASRDRDPPYEQYF. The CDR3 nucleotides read TGTGCCAGTAGGGACAGGGACCCACCCTACGAGCAGTACTTC.

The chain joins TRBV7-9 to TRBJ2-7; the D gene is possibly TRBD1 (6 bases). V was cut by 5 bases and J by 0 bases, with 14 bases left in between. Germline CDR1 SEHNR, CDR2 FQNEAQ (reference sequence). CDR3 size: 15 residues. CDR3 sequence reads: CASSRGSDSSYEQYF. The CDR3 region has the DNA TGTGCCAGCAGCCGTGGGTCGGACAGCTCCTACGAGCAGTACTTC.

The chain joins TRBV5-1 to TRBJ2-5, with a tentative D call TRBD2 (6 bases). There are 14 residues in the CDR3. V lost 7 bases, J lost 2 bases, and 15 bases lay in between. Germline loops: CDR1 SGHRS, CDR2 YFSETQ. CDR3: CASAGTSTQETQYF. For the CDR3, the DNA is TGCGCCAGCGCAGGTACTAGCACACAAGAGACCCAGTACTTC.

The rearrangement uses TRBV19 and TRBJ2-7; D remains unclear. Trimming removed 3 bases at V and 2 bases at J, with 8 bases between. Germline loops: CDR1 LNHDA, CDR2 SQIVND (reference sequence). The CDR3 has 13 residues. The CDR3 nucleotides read TGTGCCAGTAGTATTCAGAAAGCCTACGAGCAGTACTTC. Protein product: CASSIQKAYEQYF.

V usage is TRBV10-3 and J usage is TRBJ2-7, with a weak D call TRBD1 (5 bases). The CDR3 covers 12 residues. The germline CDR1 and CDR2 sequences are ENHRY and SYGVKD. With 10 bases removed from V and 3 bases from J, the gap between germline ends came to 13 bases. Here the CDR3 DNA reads TGTGCCACTACAGGTCTAGGCTACGAGCAGTACTTC. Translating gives CATTGLGYEQYF.

This CDR3 reads CASSPSGRAWEGELFF. The CDR3, as DNA: TGTGCCAGCAGTCCTAGCGGGAGGGCCTGGGAGGGGGAGCTGTTTTTT. The chain combines TRBV6-6 with TRBJ2-2; 12 bases fit TRBD2. The CDR3 sequence is 16 residues long. Looked up from germline, CDR1 is MNHNY and CDR2 is SVGAGI (reference sequence). The junction had 9 bases not matched to a gene; V was cut back by 5 bases and J by 8 bases.

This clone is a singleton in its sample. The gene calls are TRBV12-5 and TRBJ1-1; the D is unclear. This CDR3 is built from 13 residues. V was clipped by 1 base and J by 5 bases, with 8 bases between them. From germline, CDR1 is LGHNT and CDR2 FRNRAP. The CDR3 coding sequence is TGTGCTAGTGGTTTGGCAGGATCGACTGAAGCTTTCTTT. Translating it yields CASGLAGSTEAFF.

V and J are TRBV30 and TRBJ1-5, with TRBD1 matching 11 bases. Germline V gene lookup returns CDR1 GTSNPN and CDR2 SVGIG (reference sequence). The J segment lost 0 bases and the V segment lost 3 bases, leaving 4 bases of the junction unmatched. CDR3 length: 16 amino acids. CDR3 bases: TGTGCCTGGAGCTCGGACAGGGGGCATAGCAATCAGCCCCAGCATTTT. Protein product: CAWSSDRGHSNQPQHF.

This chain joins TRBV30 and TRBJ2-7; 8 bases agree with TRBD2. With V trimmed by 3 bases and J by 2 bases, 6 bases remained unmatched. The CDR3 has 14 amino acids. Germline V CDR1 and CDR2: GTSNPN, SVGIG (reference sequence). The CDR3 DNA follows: TGTGCCTGGAGGGGGCGGGGGGCTGCCTACGAGCAGTACTTC. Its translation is CAWRGRGAAYEQYF.

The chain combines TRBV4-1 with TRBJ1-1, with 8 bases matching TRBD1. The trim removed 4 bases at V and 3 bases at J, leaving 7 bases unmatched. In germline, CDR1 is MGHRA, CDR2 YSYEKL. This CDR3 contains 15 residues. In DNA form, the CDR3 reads TGCGCCAGCAGCCTCCTCCCAGGGGGCCACACTGAAGCTTTCTTT. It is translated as CASSLLPGGHTEAFF.

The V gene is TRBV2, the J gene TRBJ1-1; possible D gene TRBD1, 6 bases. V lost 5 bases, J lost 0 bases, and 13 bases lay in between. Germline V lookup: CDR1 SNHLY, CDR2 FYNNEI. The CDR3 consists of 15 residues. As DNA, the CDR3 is TGTGCCAGCAGTATAAGACAGGCGATGAACACTGAAGCTTTCTTT. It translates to CASSIRQAMNTEAFF.

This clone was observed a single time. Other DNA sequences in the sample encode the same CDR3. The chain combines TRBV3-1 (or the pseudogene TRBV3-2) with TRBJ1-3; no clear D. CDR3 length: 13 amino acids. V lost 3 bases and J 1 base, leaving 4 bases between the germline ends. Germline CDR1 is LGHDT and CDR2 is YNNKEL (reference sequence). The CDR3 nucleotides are TGTGCCAGCAGCCAGAGATCTGGAAACACCATATATTTT. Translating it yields CASSQRSGNTIYF.

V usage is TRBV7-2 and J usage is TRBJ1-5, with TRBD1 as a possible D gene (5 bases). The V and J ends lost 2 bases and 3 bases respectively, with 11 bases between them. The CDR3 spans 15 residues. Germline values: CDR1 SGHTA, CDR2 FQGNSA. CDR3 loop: CASSLRGMYNQPQHF. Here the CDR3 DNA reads TGTGCCAGCAGCTTACGGGGGATGTACAATCAGCCCCAGCATTTT. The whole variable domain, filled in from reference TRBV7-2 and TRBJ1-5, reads GAGVSQSPSNKVTEKGKDVELRCDPISGHTALYWYRQSLGQGLEFLIYFQGNSAPDKSGLPSDRFSAERTGGSVSTLTIQRTQQEDSAVYLCASSLRGMYNQPQHFGDGTRLSIL.

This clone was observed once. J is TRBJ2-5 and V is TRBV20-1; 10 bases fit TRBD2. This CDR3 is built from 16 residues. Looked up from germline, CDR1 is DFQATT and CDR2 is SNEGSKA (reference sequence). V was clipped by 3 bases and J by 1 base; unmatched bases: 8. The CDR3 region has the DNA TGCAGTGCTAGTAGGACTAGCGGCCGGTCCCAAGAGACCCAGTACTTC. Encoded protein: CSASRTSGRSQETQYF.

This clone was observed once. In DNA form, the CDR3 reads TGCAGCGGGACGAGAGGGATCGGCACTGAAGCTTTCTTT. Its protein is CSGTRGIGTEAFF. J is TRBJ1-1 and V is TRBV29-1, with D unclear. Germline CDR1 reads SQVTM; CDR2 reads ANQGSEA. The CDR3 is 13 amino acids. The V end was cut by 7 bases, the J end by 4 bases, with 16 bases between. Filled out from reference TRBV29-1 and TRBJ1-1, the complete variable domain reads SAVISQKPSRDICQRGTSLTIQCQVDSQVTMMFWYRQQPGQSLTLIATANQGSEATYESGFVIDKFPISRPNLTFSTLTVSNMSPEDSSIYLCSGTRGIGTEAFFGQGTRLTVV.

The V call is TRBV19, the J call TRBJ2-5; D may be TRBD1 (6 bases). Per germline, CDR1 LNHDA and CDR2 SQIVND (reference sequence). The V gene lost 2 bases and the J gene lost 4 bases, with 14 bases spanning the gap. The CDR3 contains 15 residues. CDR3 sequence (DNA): TGTGCCAGTAGTATAACTGGCAGGGGACGAGAGACCCAGTACTTC. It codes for CASSITGRGRETQYF. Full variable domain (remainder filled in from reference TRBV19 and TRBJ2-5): DGGITQSPKYLFRKEGQNVTLSCEQNLNHDAMYWYRQDPGQGLRLIYYSQIVNDFQKGDIAEGYSVSREKKESFPLTVTSAQKNPTAFYLCASSITGRGRETQYFGPGTRLLVL.

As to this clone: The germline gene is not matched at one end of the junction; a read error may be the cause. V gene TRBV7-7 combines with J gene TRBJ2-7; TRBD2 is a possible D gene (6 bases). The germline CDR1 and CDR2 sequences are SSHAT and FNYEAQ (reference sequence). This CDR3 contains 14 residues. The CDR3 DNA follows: TGTGCTAGCAGCCCCTGGACTAACTCCTACGAGCAGTACTTC. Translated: CASSPWTNSYEQYF.

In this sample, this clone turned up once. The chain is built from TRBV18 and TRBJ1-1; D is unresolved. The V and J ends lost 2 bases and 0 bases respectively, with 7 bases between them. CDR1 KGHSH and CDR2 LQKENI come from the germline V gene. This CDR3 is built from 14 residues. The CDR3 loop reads CASSPGRMNTEAFF. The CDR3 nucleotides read TGTGCCAGCTCACCAGGGAGGATGAACACTGAAGCTTTCTTT.

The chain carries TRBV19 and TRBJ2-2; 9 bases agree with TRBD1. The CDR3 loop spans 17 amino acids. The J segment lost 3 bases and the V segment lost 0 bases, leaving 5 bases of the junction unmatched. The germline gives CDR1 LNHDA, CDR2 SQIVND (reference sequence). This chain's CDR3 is CASSIEGRTGDTGELFF. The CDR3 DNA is TGTGCCAGTAGTATAGAGGGTCGGACAGGGGACACCGGGGAGCTGTTTTTT.

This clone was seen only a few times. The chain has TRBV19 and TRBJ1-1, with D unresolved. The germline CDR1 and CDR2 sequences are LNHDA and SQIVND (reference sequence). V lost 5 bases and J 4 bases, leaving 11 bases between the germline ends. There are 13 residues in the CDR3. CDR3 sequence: CASSARDPTEAFF. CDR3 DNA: TGTGCCAGTAGTGCGAGGGATCCCACTGAAGCTTTCTTT. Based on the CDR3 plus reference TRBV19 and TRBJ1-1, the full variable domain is DGGITQSPKYLFRKEGQNVTLSCEQNLNHDAMYWYRQDPGQGLRLIYYSQIVNDFQKGDIAEGYSVSREKKESFPLTVTSAQKNPTAFYLCASSARDPTEAFFGQGTRLTVV.

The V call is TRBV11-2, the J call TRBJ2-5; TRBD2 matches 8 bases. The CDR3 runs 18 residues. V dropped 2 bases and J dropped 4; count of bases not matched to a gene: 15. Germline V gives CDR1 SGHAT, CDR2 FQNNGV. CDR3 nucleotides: TGTGCCAGCAGCTTAAGGCCCGCACTAGCGGAGGGAGGAGAGACCCAGTACTTC. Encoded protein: CASSLRPALAEGGETQYF.